One and the same sample provided the 19 T cell receptor beta chains below, sequenced in a study of control samples from healthy donors and cancer patients. Method: immunoSEQ multiplex PCR; TCRdb's copy keeps in-frame clones and lacks some. The data contain 170,000 or so clones, approximately 94% of them singletons. The material sequenced was blood. These receptors all come from a man aged 30 to 45 in good health.

This chain joins TRBV12-3 or TRBV12-4 and TRBJ2-3; the D is unclear. This CDR3 region has 13 residues. With 3 bases removed from V and 3 bases from J, the gap between germline ends came to 7 bases. CDR3 protein: CASSLYGTDTQYF. CDR3 bases: TGTGCCAGCAGTTTGTACGGGACAGATACGCAGTATTTT.

This chain joins TRBV6-5 and TRBJ1-5; weak D call: TRBD1 (6 bases). Germline V gene sequence: CDR1 MNHEY, CDR2 SVGAGI. The CDR3 has 15 amino acids. V dropped 6 bases and J dropped 0 bases, with 12 bases sitting between them. The CDR3 here is CASSGGQSSNQPQHF. In nucleotides, the CDR3 is TGTGCCAGCAGCGGAGGACAGTCTAGCAATCAGCCCCAGCATTTT.

The rearrangement uses TRBV28 and TRBJ1-1, with D uncertain. Trimming shortened V by 6 bases and J by 3 bases, and 2 bases separated the two germline ends. The CDR3 runs to 10 residues. Germline loops: CDR1 MDHEN, CDR2 SYDVKM. Written as DNA, the CDR3 is TGTGCCAGCAGAGACACTGAAGCTTTCTTT. It codes for CASRDTEAFF.

The chain joins TRBV24-1 to TRBJ1-3; 11 nucleotides line up with TRBD1. The CDR3 sequence is 15 residues long. Germline V lookup: CDR1 KGHDR, CDR2 SFDVKD. The trim removed 4 bases at V and 8 bases at J, leaving 6 bases unmatched. CDR3 amino acids: CATSDPGQGADTIYF. The CDR3 coding sequence is TGTGCCACCAGTGACCCCGGACAGGGGGCGGACACCATATATTTT.

V is TRBV27 and J is TRBJ1-2; the D is unclear. The V and J ends lost 5 bases and 5 bases respectively, with 12 bases between them. Germline assignment: CDR1 MNHEY and CDR2 SMNVEV (reference sequence). The CDR3 is 13 amino acids. The CDR3 loop reads CASSPTRSYGYTF. As DNA, the CDR3 is TGTGCCAGCAGTCCTACCCGGTCGTATGGCTACACCTTC.

The rearrangement uses TRBV19 and TRBJ1-5, with 7 bases matching TRBD1. Germline V gene sequence: CDR1 LNHDA, CDR2 SQIVND (reference sequence). J lost 2 bases, V lost 4 bases, and 5 bases had no gene match. The CDR3 loop spans 15 amino acids. CDR3 protein: CASSSSGQGNQPQHF. The CDR3 nucleotides are TGTGCCAGTAGTAGTTCCGGACAGGGCAATCAGCCCCAGCATTTT.

This rearrangement joins TRBV5-1 to TRBJ1-4; D may be TRBD1 (5 bases). The CDR3 is 14 residues long. The V end was cut by 0 bases, the J end by 5 bases, with 8 bases between. CDR1 is SGHRS, CDR2 YFSETQ, per germline. The CDR3 here is CASSLGAGNEKLFF. In DNA form, the CDR3 reads TGCGCCAGCAGCTTGGGGGCAGGGAATGAAAAACTGTTTTTT.

The J gene is TRBJ2-7, the V gene TRBV4-2, with 11 bases matching TRBD2. Germline values: CDR1 LGHNA, CDR2 YNFKEQ. The J segment lost 1 base and the V segment lost 1 base, leaving 6 bases of the junction unmatched. This CDR3 region has 17 residues. The CDR3 is CASSQGTGLADSYEQYF. The DNA for the CDR3 is TGTGCCAGCAGCCAAGGAACGGGACTAGCGGATTCCTACGAGCAGTACTTC.

The V and J genes are TRBV27 and TRBJ2-5, with a tentative D call TRBD2 (6 bases). The V end lost 5 bases, the J end lost 7 bases, and 23 bases lay between the germline ends. This CDR3 has 16 residues. Germline loops: CDR1 MNHEY, CDR2 SMNVEV (reference sequence). The CDR3 here is CASSMGVAGPVGTQYF. CDR3 nucleotide sequence: TGTGCCAGCAGTATGGGGGTGGCGGGGCCCGTGGGGACCCAGTACTTC.

The chain is built from TRBV9 and TRBJ1-2; tentative D call: TRBD1 (6 bases). Germline V gene data show CDR1 as SGDLS and CDR2 as YYNGEE. There are 15 residues in the CDR3. V lost 4 bases, J lost 4 bases, and 17 bases lay in between. CDR3 nucleotides: TGTGCCAGCAGCCCCATAGAGGGGGGCGGCTATGGCTACACCTTC. This translates into CASSPIEGGGYGYTF. Supplemented by reference TRBV9 and TRBJ1-2, the full variable domain reads DSGVTQTPKHLITATGQRVTLRCSPRSGDLSVYWYQQSLDQGLQFLIQYYNGEERAKGNILERFSAQQFPDLHSELNLSSLELGDSALYFCASSPIEGGGYGYTFGSGTRLTVV.

The V gene is TRBV5-4, the J gene TRBJ2-2; D is perhaps TRBD1 (6 bases). Germline CDR1 and CDR2: SGHNT and YYREEE (reference sequence). The ends were cut back, 2 bases at V and 6 bases at J, with 17 bases in the middle. This CDR3 has 16 amino acids. DNA of the CDR3: TGTGCCAGCAGCTTAGGGATGGGGGCGAGCGCCGGGGAGCTGTTTTTT. Amino acid sequence: CASSLGMGASAGELFF.

Details on this clone: Other DNA sequences in the sample encode the same CDR3. J is TRBJ1-4 and V is TRBV6-5; D uncertain. This CDR3 has 13 residues. Trimming stripped 3 bases from V and 5 bases from J, with 7 bases between. Germline-derived CDR1 and CDR2 are MNHEY and SVGAGI. The CDR3 DNA sequence: TGTGCCAGCAGTTATTCTGGGAATGAAAAACTGTTTTTT. Its protein product is CASSYSGNEKLFF.

The chain recombines TRBV11-2 with TRBJ2-3; either TRBD1 or TRBD2 may supply D (5 bases each). Looked up from germline, CDR1 is SGHAT and CDR2 is FQNNGV. Trimming cost V 2 bases and J 0 bases, with 9 bases left between them. The CDR3 runs to 15 residues. The CDR3 DNA follows: TGTGCCAGCAGCTTACTCGGGGCTAGCACAGATACGCAGTATTTT. It encodes CASSLLGASTDTQYF.

The chain links TRBV27 to TRBJ1-6; the D gene is possibly TRBD1 (5 bases). This CDR3 has 14 residues. V was shortened by 3 bases and J by 10 bases, with 13 bases between the two germline ends. Germline V gives CDR1 MNHEY, CDR2 SMNVEV (reference sequence). In DNA form, the CDR3 reads TGTGCCAGCAGTTTCTCCGGGGCCCAATCACCCCTCCACTTT. Translated: CASSFSGAQSPLHF.

The chain has TRBV7-9 and TRBJ2-3; 7 bases agree with TRBD2. The CDR3 has 15 amino acids. Germline trimming cut 5 bases from V and 4 bases from J; bases unmatched to any gene: 9. Per germline, CDR1 SEHNR and CDR2 FQNEAQ (reference sequence). This CDR3 is CASSRRLAGADTQYF. The CDR3 DNA is TGTGCCAGCAGCCGCAGACTAGCTGGCGCAGATACGCAGTATTTT.

The chain couples TRBV28 to TRBJ1-1, with no clear D. CDR3 length: 13 amino acids. CDR1 is MDHEN, CDR2 SYDVKM, per germline. Trimming took 10 bases from V and 0 from J, leaving 12 bases between them. The CDR3 loop is CATVVAVNTEAFF. CDR3 DNA: TGTGCCACGGTGGTAGCAGTGAACACTGAAGCTTTCTTT.

The chain joins TRBV27 to TRBJ2-7; 9 nucleotides match TRBD2. V trimming: 8 bases; J trimming: 4 bases; junction bases outside the gene matches: 9. Per the germline V gene, CDR1 is MNHEY and CDR2 is SMNVEV (reference sequence). This CDR3 comprises 14 residues. Here the CDR3 reads CASGRGTSRYEQYF. CDR3 nucleotide sequence: TGTGCCAGCGGCCGCGGGACTAGCCGGTACGAGCAGTACTTC.

This clone showed up just once. The CDR3 region is CATSDLQGSEQFF. As DNA, the CDR3 is TGTGCCACCAGTGATCTCCAGGGGTCTGAGCAGTTCTTC. The chain has TRBV24-1 and TRBJ2-1, with D maybe TRBD1 (6 bases). V shed 3 bases and J shed 9 bases, with 11 bases lying between them. Germline V gene sequence: CDR1 KGHDR, CDR2 SFDVKD. CDR3 length: 13 residues.

This chain uses TRBV11-2 with TRBJ2-7, with D uncertain. The ends were cut back, 1 base at V and 1 base at J, with 8 bases in the middle. CDR3 length: 14 amino acids. CDR1 is SGHAT and CDR2 is FQNNGV in the germline V gene. The CDR3 nucleotides read TGTGCCAGCAGCTTAGTGGGCCAGTCCTACGAGCAGTACTTC. This sequence encodes CASSLVGQSYEQYF.